This TCR beta chain was profiled in a study of T-cell memory formation after mild COVID-19. Via MiXCR, TCRdb re-called the 5' RACE reads, giving one row per CDR3 protein. This sample has 150,000 or so distinct CDR3 sequences, with around 10% found just once. CDR3 size: 14 residues. Trimming stripped 5 bases from V and 3 bases from J, with 14 bases between. CDR1 and CDR2 from the germline V gene are SEHNR and FQNEAQ (reference sequence). This clonotype came up a few times. The sequenced material came from PBMCs or a T cell subset sorted from them (not recorded which). This clonotype originated in a man between 18 and 29 years old who had mild COVID-19 (a few samples of this study predate the infection). Cell type and time point are not known. This chain uses TRBV7-9 with TRBJ2-7, with D possibly being TRBD1 (6 bases). The CDR3 DNA sequence: TGTGCCAGCAGCCAACCGACAGGAAGCTACGAGCAGTACGTC. This codes for CASSQPTGSYEQYV.